One and the same sample provided the 25 T cell receptor beta chains below, sequenced in a study of blood T cell repertoires in COVID-19. Measured with immunoSEQ multiplex PCR; TCRdb has only the in-frame clones, and not every one. There are around 250,000 clones in the sample; 91% occur only once, and 1.2% lies in the top ten. Sequenced material: PBMCs or T cells enriched from blood (not recorded which). These receptors were collected from a human donor in a cohort exposed to, infected with or recovered from COVID-19 (not recorded which). The donor label of this sample is uncertain.

V gene TRBV10-3 combines with J gene TRBJ2-7; 16 bases line up with TRBD2. The CDR3 has 17 residues. J was trimmed by 2 bases and V by 5 bases; bases with no gene match: 6. CDR1 is ENHRY, CDR2 SYGVKD, per germline. The CDR3 bases are TGTGCCATCAGTCCCGGGACTAGCGGGGGGGTCCCCTACGAGCAGTACTTC. It encodes CAISPGTSGGVPYEQYF.

This rearrangement joins TRBV6-5 to TRBJ2-3, with TRBD2 matching 7 bases. From germline, CDR1 is MNHEY and CDR2 SVGAGI. Germline trimming cut 7 bases from V and 0 bases from J; bases unmatched to any gene: 4. This CDR3 is built from 14 residues. CDR3 in DNA: TGTGCCAGCACCGGGGGGAGGAGCACAGATACGCAGTATTTT. Its translation: CASTGGRSTDTQYF.

The V and J genes are TRBV2 and TRBJ2-1; no reliable D call. Trimming removed 2 bases from V and 1 base from J, with 9 bases in between. The CDR3 extends over 15 amino acids. The germline V gene encodes CDR1 SNHLY and CDR2 FYNNEI. The CDR3 loop reads CASSEPTESYNEQFF. The CDR3 nucleotides are TGTGCCAGCAGTGAACCCACAGAGTCCTACAATGAGCAGTTCTTC.

V is TRBV24-1 and J is TRBJ1-1; D may be TRBD1 (5 bases). Germline V gene sequence: CDR1 KGHDR, CDR2 SFDVKD. Trimming took 7 bases from V and 10 from J, leaving 21 bases between them. The CDR3 runs 14 residues. For the CDR3, the DNA is TGTGCCACCAGCCCAAATGGACTCCCGGGGGGAGCTTTCTTT. Translated, it gives CATSPNGLPGGAFF.

The rearrangement joins TRBV30 to TRBJ2-6; D is undetermined. With 2 bases removed from V and 0 bases from J, the gap between germline ends came to 11 bases. The CDR3 consists of 16 residues. The germline V gene encodes CDR1 GTSNPN and CDR2 SVGIG (reference sequence). Here the CDR3 reads CAWSFGGSSGANVLTF. The DNA for the CDR3 is TGTGCCTGGAGTTTCGGCGGTAGCTCTGGGGCCAACGTCCTGACTTTC.

V and J are TRBV10-3 and TRBJ2-7, with a possible D match to TRBD1 (6 bases). The CDR3 is 14 amino acids. Germline CDR1 ENHRY, CDR2 SYGVKD. V lost 4 bases to trimming and J lost 5 bases, with 15 bases between them. In DNA form, the CDR3 reads TGTGCCATCAGTGGGAAACAGGGCCGAGACGAGCAGTACTTC. It yields the protein CAISGKQGRDEQYF.

The genes are TRBV21-1 and TRBJ1-1; the D call in the table, TRBD1, was not verified against the DNA. TRBV21-1 is assigned pseudogene status. The CDR3 is 13 amino acids. CDR3 DNA sequence: TGTGCCAGCAGCGTACTCCGGGACACACAAGCTTTCTTT. It translates to CASSVLRDTQAFF.

V gene TRBV24-1 combines with J gene TRBJ1-1; tentatively, D is TRBD1 (5 bases). V lost 0 bases to trimming and J lost 3 bases, with 13 bases between them. Germline V lookup: CDR1 KGHDR, CDR2 SFDVKD. This CDR3 has 16 amino acids. CDR3 sequence reads: CATSDLMRGVDTEAFF. The CDR3 DNA follows: TGTGCCACCAGTGATTTGATGCGGGGGGTTGACACTGAAGCTTTCTTT.

The gene calls are TRBV30 and TRBJ2-6, with a possible D match to TRBD2 (5 bases). CDR1 is GTSNPN, CDR2 SVGIG, per germline (reference sequence). V gave up 2 bases and J gave up 1 base, with 6 bases separating them. The CDR3 consists of 14 residues. CDR3 in DNA: TGTGCCTGGAGTCGGGATTCTGGGGCCAACGTCCTGACTTTC. The encoded protein is CAWSRDSGANVLTF.

The table lists this clone with a count of one. The chain combines TRBV16 with TRBJ2-2; D is undetermined. This CDR3 has 14 residues. Germline-derived CDR1 and CDR2 are KGHSY and FQNENV. V was pared by 2 bases and J by 2 bases, with 6 bases between. The CDR3 loop is CASSQNYNTGELFF. The CDR3 nucleotides read TGTGCCAGCAGCCAAAACTACAACACCGGGGAGCTGTTTTTT.

The gene calls are TRBV10-3 and TRBJ1-2; 10 bases map to TRBD1. The germline gives CDR1 ENHRY, CDR2 SYGVKD. The J segment lost 7 bases and the V segment lost 3 bases, leaving 2 bases of the junction unmatched. The CDR3 covers 13 residues. The CDR3 is CAISDGQGGGYTF. CDR3 nucleotide sequence: TGTGCCATCAGTGACGGACAGGGGGGTGGCTACACCTTC.

This chain connects TRBV19 to TRBJ1-1; no clear D gene. V was shortened by 5 bases and J by 4 bases, with 11 bases between the two germline ends. From germline, CDR1 is LNHDA and CDR2 SQIVND (reference sequence). The CDR3 consists of 13 residues. This chain's CDR3 is CASSRGWRTEAFF. In nucleotides, the CDR3 is TGTGCCAGTAGTCGAGGGTGGCGCACTGAAGCTTTCTTT.

The chain has TRBV4-1 and TRBJ1-1, with D unresolved. Trimming took off 4 bases at V and 7 bases at J, with 13 bases between the two ends. Germline assignment: CDR1 MGHRA and CDR2 YSYEKL. The CDR3 spans 13 residues. The CDR3 is CASSRVRASEAFF. The DNA for the CDR3 is TGCGCCAGCAGCCGTGTGAGGGCGAGTGAAGCTTTCTTT.

The chain couples TRBV30 to TRBJ1-5; the match to TRBD1 covers 7 bases. Trimming removed 3 bases from V and 0 bases from J; junction bases left unmatched: 8. The length of the CDR3 is 16 residues. From germline, CDR1 is GTSNPN and CDR2 SVGIG (reference sequence). The CDR3 sequence is CAWSRRQGSSNQPQHF. In DNA form, the CDR3 reads TGTGCCTGGAGCCGTCGACAGGGTAGTAGCAATCAGCCCCAGCATTTT.

As to this clone: This same CDR3 is encoded by further DNA sequences in the sample. The chain carries TRBV9 and TRBJ1-1, with a possible D match to TRBD1 (5 bases). V lost 0 bases and J 9 bases, leaving 9 bases between the germline ends. CDR1 and CDR2 (germline): SGDLS, YYNGEE. This CDR3 contains 12 residues. The CDR3: CASSVEGQKAFF. CDR3 sequence (DNA): TGTGCCAGCAGCGTAGAGGGGCAGAAAGCTTTCTTT.

The chain uses TRBV3-1 (or the pseudogene TRBV3-2) and TRBJ2-7; D remains ambiguous. Per germline, CDR1 LGHDT and CDR2 YNNKEL (reference sequence). The CDR3 has 11 amino acids. V shed 5 bases and J shed 4 bases, with 6 bases lying between them. In DNA, the CDR3 is TGTGCCAGCAGCTCTATTTACGAGCAGTACTTC. Amino acids: CASSSIYEQYF.

The rearrangement joins TRBV9 to TRBJ1-2, with a tentative D call TRBD1 (5 bases). The V and J ends lost 4 bases and 3 bases respectively, with 10 bases between them. Germline CDR1 and CDR2: SGDLS and YYNGEE. This CDR3 region has 13 residues. The CDR3 DNA follows: TGTGCCAGCAGCCCCGGGGACTACTATGGCTACACCTTC. Translated: CASSPGDYYGYTF.

This clone showed up just once. This chain connects TRBV10-2 to TRBJ2-4, with TRBD2 as a possible D gene (7 bases). V was clipped by 1 base and J by 4 bases, with 17 bases between them. CDR3 size: 17 residues. CDR1 is WSHSY and CDR2 is SAAADI in the germline V gene. The CDR3 DNA reads TGCGCCAGCAGTGAGTTAACGAGGGGGGGGGTAAAAAACATTCAGTACTTC. Translation: CASSELTRGGVKNIQYF.

This clone has just a few counts. This sequence joins TRBV11-2 and TRBJ2-7; 8 bases map to TRBD1. The length of the CDR3 is 14 residues. Germline loops: CDR1 SGHAT, CDR2 FQNNGV. V was pared by 8 bases and J by 0 bases, with 6 bases of the junction left unmatched. The chain's CDR3 is CASGDTGGSYEQYF. DNA for the CDR3: TGTGCCAGCGGGGACACAGGGGGCTCCTACGAGCAGTACTTC.

This clone was recorded a few times. The chain is built from TRBV29-1 and TRBJ1-5; D gene uncertain. CDR3 length: 13 residues. Trimming removed 6 bases from V and 2 bases from J, with 11 bases in between. The germline V gene has CDR1 SQVTM and CDR2 ANQGSEA. CDR3 sequence (DNA): TGCAGCGTACTAGTTACCGGCAATCAGCCCCAGCATTTT. Translated, it gives CSVLVTGNQPQHF.

This rearrangement joins TRBV9 to TRBJ2-2; no clear D. Trimming pared 4 bases from V and 4 bases from J, leaving 8 bases between. CDR3 length: 13 amino acids. CDR1 and CDR2 from the germline V gene are SGDLS and YYNGEE. The CDR3 region is CASSSVLTGELFF. CDR3 nucleotide sequence: TGTGCCAGCAGCAGCGTTCTCACCGGGGAGCTGTTTTTT.

V gene TRBV25-1 combines with J gene TRBJ1-2, with D perhaps matching TRBD1 (5 bases). CDR3 length: 13 residues. Germline values: CDR1 MGHDK, CDR2 SYGVNS. The germline V and J ends were trimmed by 8 bases and 8 bases, with 18 bases remaining between them. In DNA, the CDR3 is TGTGCCAGCCACCACCCTAACCAGGGAGGCTACACCTTC. Its protein product is CASHHPNQGGYTF.

J is TRBJ1-3 and V is TRBV15; the D is unclear. Germline loops: CDR1 LNHNV, CDR2 YYDKDF (reference sequence). This CDR3 is built from 16 residues. Trimming shortened V by 0 bases and J by 0 bases, and 9 bases separated the two germline ends. As DNA, the CDR3 is TGTGCCACCAGCAGAGATAGTGGGCACTCTGGAAACACCATATATTTT. Protein: CATSRDSGHSGNTIYF.

The CDR3 here is CASSQEGRGDYGYTF. CDR3 bases: TGCGCCAGCAGCCAAGAGGGCAGGGGCGACTATGGCTACACCTTC. This chain links TRBV4-3 with TRBJ1-2, with D perhaps matching TRBD1 (6 bases). The CDR3 extends over 15 amino acids. In germline, CDR1 is LGHNA, CDR2 YSLEER. Deletions cut 0 bases from V and 3 bases from J, with 11 bases between.

V and J are TRBV2 and TRBJ1-5; 7 nucleotides match TRBD1. In germline, CDR1 is SNHLY, CDR2 FYNNEI. The CDR3 is made up of 14 amino acids. The V and J ends lost 4 bases and 8 bases, in that order; junction bases with no gene match: 8. DNA of the CDR3: TGTGCCAGCAGTGGACAGGGCGATTATAAGCCCCAGCATTTT. Encoded protein: CASSGQGDYKPQHF.